This entry describes one T cell receptor (beta chain). The data belong to a study of blood T cell repertoires in COVID-19. The CDR3 has 13 amino acids. Per the germline V gene, CDR1 is MDHEN and CDR2 is SYDVKM. The ends lost 2 bases at V and 8 bases at J; junction bases unmatched: 3. Original processing methods: Reference gene primer amplification gave nucleated cell count estimates. Sequencing used immunoSEQ multiplex PCR; TCRdb keeps in-frame clones, though not all of them. The DNA was the basis for D and trimming; V, J and clone size are from that table. The data contain more than 100,000 clones, over 75% of them singletons.

Sequencing was performed on peripheral blood. The V call is TRBV28, the J call TRBJ1-5; 7 nucleotides line up with TRBD1. The receptor was isolated from a man older than 75 with acute or convalescent COVID-19. CDR3 region: CASSLGRGKPQHF. In nucleotides, the CDR3 is TGTGCCAGCAGTTTAGGCAGGGGGAAGCCCCAGCATTTT.